Each of the 32 T cell receptor beta chains below was sequenced from the same sample in a study of T-cell memory formation after mild COVID-19. TCRdb re-analysed the 5' RACE reads in MiXCR, keeping a single row per CDR3 protein. This sample has approximately 580,000 distinct CDR3 sequences, with about a fifth found just once. Material for sequencing was PBMCs or a T cell subset sorted from them (not recorded which). These receptors originate from an adult woman who had mild COVID-19 (a few samples of this study predate the infection). Cell type and time point are not known.

This chain uses TRBV20-1 with TRBJ1-1; no firm D call. Germline CDR1 reads DFQATT; CDR2 reads SNEGSKA (reference sequence). Trimming took 0 bases from V and 4 from J, leaving 6 bases between them. CDR3 length: 12 amino acids. The CDR3 spells CSAREEGTEAFF. CDR3 in DNA: TGCAGTGCTAGAGAGGAGGGCACTGAAGCTTTCTTT.

This clonotype was recorded a few times. V is TRBV6-5 and J is TRBJ1-1, with D possibly TRBD1 on 6 matching bases. CDR1 and CDR2 (germline): MNHEY, SVGAGI. This CDR3 contains 13 residues. Trimming took 4 bases from V and 12 from J, leaving 18 bases between them. CDR3 DNA: TGTGCCAGCAGTTGGACAGACCGTTCGGGAACTTTCTTT. Amino acids: CASSWTDRSGTFF.

The chain uses TRBV12-3 or TRBV12-4 and TRBJ2-2; the match to TRBD1 covers 8 bases. The CDR3 consists of 14 residues. V gave up 5 bases and J gave up 4 bases; unmatched junction bases: 3. The CDR3 region is CASSADRVTGELFF. The CDR3 DNA sequence: TGTGCCAGCAGTGCGGACAGGGTCACCGGGGAGCTGTTTTTT.

This clonotype showed up just a few times. CDR3 sequence reads: CASSNRDLGTEAFF. The CDR3 DNA follows: TGTGCCAGTAGTAACAGGGATTTGGGCACTGAAGCTTTCTTT. The V and J genes are TRBV19 and TRBJ1-1; maybe TRBD1 (6 bases). The length of the CDR3 is 14 residues. Germline lookup yields CDR1 LNHDA and CDR2 SQIVND (reference sequence). V lost 4 bases and J 4 bases, leaving 13 bases between the germline ends.

This clonotype was picked up a small number of times. V usage is TRBV6-5 and J usage is TRBJ1-6, with TRBD1 matching over 9 bases. Germline assignment: CDR1 MNHEY and CDR2 SVGAGI. This CDR3 spans 14 amino acids. Losses at the gene ends were 2 bases for V and 9 bases for J; bases not matched to a gene: 2. Written as DNA, the CDR3 is TGTGCCAGCAGTTACACAGGGGGCGGTTCACCCCTCCACTTT. As protein: CASSYTGGGSPLHF.

This clonotype turned up a few times. This chain connects TRBV7-6 to TRBJ2-1; TRBD1 aligns across 8 bases. After removal of 0 bases from V and 5 bases from J, the junction contained 3 bases not matched to a gene. Germline CDR1 SGHVS, CDR2 FNYEAQ. This CDR3 spans 15 amino acids. The CDR3 bases are TGTGCCAGCAGCTTAGCGCAGGGGGCCGACAATGAGCAGTTCTTC. Encoded protein: CASSLAQGADNEQFF.

This chain connects TRBV12-3 or TRBV12-4 to TRBJ1-1; D is ambiguous. Trimming left V 7 bases short and J 2 bases short, with 8 bases between. The CDR3 spans 12 residues. CDR3 DNA: TGTGCCAGCACTGCAAGCAACACTGAAGCTTTCTTT. Translation: CASTASNTEAFF.

The chain carries TRBV7-9 and TRBJ1-1; D possibly corresponds to TRBD1 (5 bases). CDR3 length: 16 amino acids. Trimming stripped 5 bases from V and 4 bases from J, with 20 bases between. Germline V gene lookup returns CDR1 SEHNR and CDR2 FQNEAQ (reference sequence). The CDR3 loop is CASSLKRSGRGTEAFF. For the CDR3, the DNA is TGTGCCAGCAGCCTAAAGAGGTCCGGGAGGGGCACTGAAGCTTTCTTT.

The V call is TRBV4-1, the J call TRBJ1-2; no definite D call. The CDR3 is made up of 15 amino acids. V lost 3 bases, J lost 4 bases, and 15 bases lay in between. CDR1 MGHRA and CDR2 YSYEKL come from the germline V gene. The CDR3 nucleotides read TGCGCCAGCAGCCAGCTTGTATCCGGGAGCTATGGCTACACCTTC. Residues: CASSQLVSGSYGYTF.

This chain connects TRBV27 to TRBJ2-7, with D hard to call. Trimming took 4 bases from V and 6 from J, leaving 13 bases between them. CDR3 length: 13 residues. Germline V gene sequence: CDR1 MNHEY, CDR2 SMNVEV (reference sequence). This CDR3 reads CASSSYWTPEQYF. The CDR3 bases are TGTGCCAGCAGTTCCTATTGGACGCCCGAGCAGTACTTC.

The rearrangement joins TRBV2 to TRBJ2-6; D is tentatively TRBD1 or TRBD2 (5 bases each). From germline, CDR1 is SNHLY and CDR2 FYNNEI. The CDR3 extends over 17 amino acids. Trimming removed 8 bases from V and 2 bases from J, with 19 bases in between. CDR3 nucleotide sequence: TGTGCCAGCGCCCCCGGGACCCCTGGAACTGGGGCCAACGTCCTGACTTTC. It translates to CASAPGTPGTGANVLTF. Drawing the rest from reference TRBV2 and TRBJ2-6, the complete variable domain is EPEVTQTPSHQVTQMGQEVILRCVPISNHLYFYWYRQILGQKVEFLVSFYNNEISEKSEIFDDQFSVERPDGSNFTLKIRSTKLEDSAMYFCASAPGTPGTGANVLTFGAGSRLTVL.

This clonotype was seen many times. The chain has TRBV29-1 and TRBJ1-2, with 8 bases fitting TRBD1. The V segment lost 5 bases and the J segment 5 bases; nucleotides outside the gene matches: 4. The CDR3 extends over 12 amino acids. CDR1 SQVTM and CDR2 ANQGSEA come from the germline V gene. For the CDR3, the DNA is TGCAGCGTTTACCAGGGGGCGTATGGCTACACCTTC. Its protein is CSVYQGAYGYTF.

This sequence joins TRBV12-3 or TRBV12-4 and TRBJ1-6; tentative D call: TRBD1 (6 bases). The CDR3 covers 14 residues. Trimming pared 6 bases from V and 12 bases from J, leaving 18 bases between. CDR3: CASSQGQRVGPLHF. The CDR3 DNA is TGTGCCAGCAGCCAAGGACAGCGGGTTGGACCCCTCCACTTT.

V gene TRBV12-3 or TRBV12-4 combines with J gene TRBJ2-1, with D unclear. The CDR3 runs to 11 residues. Trimming shortened V by 7 bases and J by 10 bases, and 11 bases separated the two germline ends. CDR3 region: CASTSRSEQFF. The CDR3 DNA follows: TGTGCCAGCACCAGCCGGTCCGAGCAGTTCTTC.

The sample holds a few counts of this clonotype. The genes are TRBV9 and TRBJ2-5, with TRBD2 matching over 9 bases. CDR3 size: 15 residues. Germline V gene sequence: CDR1 SGDLS, CDR2 YYNGEE. J lost 4 bases, V lost 0 bases, and 4 bases had no gene match. The CDR3 spells CASSVGLAGRETQYF. CDR3 DNA: TGTGCCAGCAGCGTAGGTCTAGCGGGGAGAGAGACCCAGTACTTC.

The rearrangement joins TRBV27 to TRBJ1-4; TRBD1 might be the D (5 bases). The germline gives CDR1 MNHEY, CDR2 SMNVEV (reference sequence). The CDR3 consists of 15 residues. Trimming cost V 3 bases and J 8 bases, with 16 bases left between them. The CDR3 DNA reads TGTGCCAGCAGTTTGGCTCAACAGGCGACGGAAAAACTGTTTTTT. This encodes CASSLAQQATEKLFF.

The chain is built from TRBV6-2 or TRBV6-3 and TRBJ2-3, with D tentatively TRBD1 or TRBD2 (6 bases each). The CDR3 has 15 residues. Germline V gives CDR1 MNHEY, CDR2 SVGEGT. Trimming removed 5 bases at V and 5 bases at J, with 17 bases between. This CDR3 reads CASSKSEEGGDTQYF. Here the CDR3 DNA reads TGTGCCAGCAGTAAGTCGGAGGAGGGGGGAGATACGCAGTATTTT.

This clonotype was picked up a small number of times. The chain couples TRBV20-1 to TRBJ2-3; 10 positions agree with TRBD2. Unmatched junction bases numbered 14, after V lost 0 bases and J lost 8 bases. Germline loops: CDR1 DFQATT, CDR2 SNEGSKA (reference sequence). The CDR3 contains 17 residues. The CDR3 DNA is TGCAGTGCTAGAGATCAAGCTAGCGGGAGTCTCAAGGGTACGCAGTATTTT. Encoded protein: CSARDQASGSLKGTQYF.

This chain links TRBV7-9 with TRBJ1-2; 8 bases are shared with TRBD1. The length of the CDR3 is 15 residues. In germline, CDR1 is SEHNR, CDR2 FQNEAQ (reference sequence). The V segment lost 3 bases and the J segment 4 bases; nucleotides outside the gene matches: 7. The CDR3 sequence is CASSLSTGVGYGYTF. The CDR3 region has the DNA TGTGCCAGCAGCTTGTCGACAGGGGTGGGCTATGGCTACACCTTC.

In its sample, this clonotype was seen many times. V and J are TRBV7-3 and TRBJ1-2, with D hard to call. V lost 4 bases, J lost 5 bases, and 8 bases lay in between. Germline loops: CDR1 SGHTA, CDR2 FQGTGA. This CDR3 is built from 12 residues. As DNA, the CDR3 is TGTGCCAGCAGCTCTATCGGGTATGGCTACACCTTC. It specifies CASSSIGYGYTF.

The chain employs TRBV5-1 and TRBJ2-7, with TRBD1 matching over 9 bases. Per the germline V gene, CDR1 is SGHRS and CDR2 is YFSETQ. The V gene end was trimmed by 3 bases and the J gene end by 10 bases; junction bases not matched to a gene: 20. This CDR3 has 17 residues. Here the CDR3 reads CASSSQPGTGKERCQYF. In DNA, the CDR3 is TGCGCCAGCAGCTCACAACCCGGGACAGGGAAGGAGAGGTGCCAGTACTTC.

This clonotype was counted at least ten times. The chain has TRBV10-3 and TRBJ2-1, with D possibly TRBD2 on 7 matching bases. Trimming pared 3 bases from V and 2 bases from J, leaving 23 bases between. Germline loops: CDR1 ENHRY, CDR2 SYGVKD. This CDR3 is built from 19 residues. The CDR3 sequence is CAISDPLGAERGTYNEQFF. Here the CDR3 DNA reads TGTGCCATCAGTGATCCTCTGGGGGCCGAGCGGGGAACCTACAATGAGCAGTTCTTC.

This clonotype showed up just a few times. V is TRBV6-6 and J is TRBJ1-5; D gene ambiguous. CDR1 and CDR2 (germline): MNHNY, SVGAGI (reference sequence). V gave up 4 bases and J gave up 0 bases, with 22 bases separating them. The CDR3 length is 19 residues. CDR3 bases: TGTGCCAGCAGTTTCCGCCCCTCGCAGGCCTCCGATAGCAATCAGCCCCAGCATTTT. Its translation is CASSFRPSQASDSNQPQHF.

V usage is TRBV27 and J usage is TRBJ2-5; the match to TRBD2 covers 13 bases. J lost 3 bases, V lost 6 bases, and 10 bases had no gene match. This CDR3 is 17 amino acids long. CDR1 and CDR2 from the germline V gene are MNHEY and SMNVEV (reference sequence). The CDR3: CASRPRTSGGLKETQYF. The CDR3 DNA reads TGTGCCAGCAGACCCCGGACTAGCGGGGGACTTAAAGAGACCCAGTACTTC.

The chain combines TRBV29-1 with TRBJ2-7; the D gene is possibly TRBD2 (5 bases). CDR1 and CDR2 (germline): SQVTM, ANQGSEA. V gave up 7 bases and J gave up 1 base, with 11 bases separating them. CDR3 length: 12 amino acids. In DNA, the CDR3 is TGCAGCGCTAAGACGGGATCCTACGAGCAGTACTTC. Protein sequence: CSAKTGSYEQYF.

The V call is TRBV24-1, the J call TRBJ1-5; D remains unclear. CDR3 size: 12 residues. The germline CDR1 and CDR2 sequences are KGHDR and SFDVKD. Between the trimmed V and J ends, which lost 3 bases and 4 bases, there was a span of 3 bases. CDR3 sequence (DNA): TGTGCCACCAGTGATACGAATCAGCCCCAGCATTTT. Translated: CATSDTNQPQHF.

This clonotype has at least ten counts. V and J are TRBV24-1 and TRBJ1-3, with D maybe TRBD1 (5 bases). This CDR3 has 16 amino acids. V dropped 4 bases and J dropped 1 base, with 13 bases sitting between them. CDR1 and CDR2 (germline): KGHDR, SFDVKD. The CDR3 sequence: CATSDSGTVSGNTIYF. CDR3 nucleotides: TGTGCCACCAGTGACTCCGGGACGGTTTCTGGAAACACCATATATTTT.

This clonotype has at least ten counts. J is TRBJ2-5 and V is TRBV12-3 or TRBV12-4; D unclear. V was cut by 2 bases and J by 5 bases, with 6 bases left in between. This CDR3 contains 12 residues. CDR3 sequence (DNA): TGTGCCAGCAGTTTAAGTCGGGAGACCCAGTACTTC. Its translation is CASSLSRETQYF.

In nucleotides, the CDR3 is TGTGCCAGCAGCTTGTCGGGACTAGCGGGGGGGCCGGTCGATGAGCAGTTCTTC. This translates into CASSLSGLAGGPVDEQFF. This chain connects TRBV11-2 to TRBJ2-1; 16 bases are a match to TRBD2. The V gene's germline CDR1 is SGHAT and CDR2 FQNNGV. This CDR3 region has 18 residues. V was pared by 3 bases and J by 8 bases, with 10 bases of the junction left unmatched.

The chain uses TRBV3-1 and TRBJ2-3; 8 positions match TRBD2. The CDR3 sequence is 17 residues long. V was clipped by 0 bases and J by 1 base; unmatched bases: 6. Germline-derived CDR1 and CDR2 are LGHDT and YNNKEL (reference sequence). In DNA, the CDR3 is TGTGCCAGCAGCCAAGATCTTGGTAGCGGGGGCACAGATACGCAGTATTTT. The encoded protein is CASSQDLGSGGTDTQYF.

The rearrangement joins TRBV11-2 to TRBJ2-7; D is perhaps TRBD1 (6 bases). CDR3 size: 14 residues. V lost 8 bases, J lost 3 bases, and 17 bases lay in between. CDR1 is SGHAT, CDR2 FQNNGV, per germline. CDR3 region: CASGTGSVYYEQYF. The CDR3 DNA follows: TGTGCCAGCGGAACAGGGTCGGTGTACTACGAGCAGTACTTC.

This clonotype was seen a handful of times. The chain employs TRBV23-1 and TRBJ2-5, with 9 bases fitting TRBD2. TRBV23-1 belongs to the ORF category, with a function that is uncertain. The CDR3 sequence is 13 residues long. J lost 4 bases, V lost 10 bases, and 7 bases had no gene match. The CDR3 sequence: CANLAGRLETQYF. The DNA of the CDR3 is TGCGCCAACCTAGCGGGACGGTTAGAGACCCAGTACTTC.